This TCR beta chain was documented in a study of CD8+CD57+ T cells in acquired aplastic anemia. Study-wide results and caveats: Any difference that existed in CD8+ Simpson's diversity between patients and controls was not significant. Between patients and controls, some 31 CD8+ CDR3 sequences were found in common.

Germline V gene sequence: CDR1 WNHNN, CDR2 SYGVQD (reference sequence). The CDR3 is 15 residues long. V was cut by 3 bases and J by 4 bases, with 10 bases left in between. This clonotype turned up a few times. The antigen is not known. TCR beta VDJ and CDR3 profiling used genomic DNA as template. MiXCR, applied by TCRdb to the reads, yields one record per CDR3 protein. The data hold 89,000 or so distinct CDR3 sequences, with less than 75% observed a single time. Sequencing involved patients with CD8+CD57+ cell expansion previously shown by flow cytometry. Every one of the patients had aplastic anemia (severe, acquired). Receipt of therapy had not occurred in any patient by the time of blood sampling.

The origin of this receptor is a human donor with aplastic anemia. V gene TRBV10-1 combines with J gene TRBJ1-6; D ambiguous. The sample comprised sorted CD4+, CD8+, or CD8+CD57+ T cells (not recorded which) from PBMCs. Written as DNA, the CDR3 is TGCGCCAGCAGTGATATGGTCTTATATAATTCACCCCTCCACTTT. Translated: CASSDMVLYNSPLHF.